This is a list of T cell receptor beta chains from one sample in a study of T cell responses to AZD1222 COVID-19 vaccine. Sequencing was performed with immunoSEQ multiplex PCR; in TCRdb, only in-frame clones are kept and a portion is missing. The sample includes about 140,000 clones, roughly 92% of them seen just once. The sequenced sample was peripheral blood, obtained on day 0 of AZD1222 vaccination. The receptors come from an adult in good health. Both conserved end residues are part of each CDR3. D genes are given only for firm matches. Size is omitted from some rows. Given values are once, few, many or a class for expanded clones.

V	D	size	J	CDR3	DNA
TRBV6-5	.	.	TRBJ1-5	CASAPFGYQPQHF	TGTGCCAGCGCCCCGTTCGGGTATCAGCCCCAGCATTTT
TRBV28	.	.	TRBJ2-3	CASTTGESTDTQYF	TGTGCCAGCACCACGGGAGAAAGCACAGATACGCAGTATTTT
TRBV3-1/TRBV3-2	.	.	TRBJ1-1	CASSHRGSREAFF	TGTGCCAGCAGCCACCGGGGATCAAGAGAAGCTTTCTTT
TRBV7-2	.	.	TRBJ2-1	CASSLTLAPNEQFF	TGTGCCAGCAGCTTAACACTAGCCCCCAATGAACAGTTCTTC
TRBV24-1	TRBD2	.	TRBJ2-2	CATSASLAGGAGELFF	TGTGCCACCAGTGCCTCACTAGCGGGGGGCGCCGGGGAGCTGTTTTTT
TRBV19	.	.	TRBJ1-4	CASSIDPRHQEKLFF	TGTGCCAGTAGTATAGATCCCAGGCACCAAGAAAAACTGTTTTTT
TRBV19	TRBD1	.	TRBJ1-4	CASSPDRAGNEKLFF	TGTGCCAGTAGCCCCGACAGGGCCGGGAATGAAAAACTGTTTTTT
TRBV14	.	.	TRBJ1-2	CASSQGQPAGFGYTF	TGTGCCAGCAGCCAAGGACAGCCCGCGGGGTTTGGCTACACCTTC
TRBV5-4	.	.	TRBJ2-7	CASSLGTYEQYF	TGTGCCAGCAGCTTGGGAACCTACGAGCAGTACTTC
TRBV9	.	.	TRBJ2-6	CASSDEGVRRANVLTF	TGTGCCAGCAGCGACGAGGGGGTTCGGAGGGCCAACGTCCTGACTTTC
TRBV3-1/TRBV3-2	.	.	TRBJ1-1	CASSQEGRRQGGTEAFF	TGTGCCAGCAGCCAAGAAGGTCGTAGGCAGGGAGGGACTGAAGCTTTCTTT
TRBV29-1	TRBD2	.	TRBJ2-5	CSVEDRWVGSGSKETQYF	TGCAGCGTTGAAGATCGATGGGTTGGTAGCGGGAGTAAAGAGACCCAGTACTTC
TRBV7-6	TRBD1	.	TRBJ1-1	CASSRDRGSEAFF	TGTGCCAGCAGCAGGGACAGGGGGTCTGAAGCTTTCTTT
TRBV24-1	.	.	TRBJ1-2	CATSSPGLNYGYTF	TGTGCCACCAGTTCCCCAGGACTCAACTATGGCTACACCTTC
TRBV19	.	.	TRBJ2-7	CANIRQVWLKKNISYEQYF	TGTGCCAATATAAGACAGGTTTGGTTGAAAAAAAACATCTCCTACGAGCAGTACTTC
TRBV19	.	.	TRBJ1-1	CASSMDGRQASTEAFF	TGTGCCAGTAGTATGGACGGTCGACAGGCGAGCACTGAAGCTTTCTTT
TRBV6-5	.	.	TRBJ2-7	CASSYSIQGNYEQYF	TGTGCCAGCAGTTACTCAATTCAGGGGAACTACGAGCAGTACTTC
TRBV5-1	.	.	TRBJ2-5	CASSLSEETQYF	TGCGCCAGCAGCTTGTCTGAAGAGACCCAGTACTTC
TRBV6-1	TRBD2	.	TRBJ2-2	CASSVPGLAGSGELFF	TGTGCCAGCAGTGTTCCGGGACTAGCGGGGTCCGGGGAGCTGTTTTTT
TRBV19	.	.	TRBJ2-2	CASSAQGWGINTGELFF	TGTGCCAGTAGTGCACAGGGATGGGGTATCAACACCGGGGAGCTGTTTTTT
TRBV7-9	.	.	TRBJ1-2	CASSSREGRTNYGYTF	TGTGCCAGCAGCTCACGGGAGGGACGGACTAACTATGGCTACACCTTC
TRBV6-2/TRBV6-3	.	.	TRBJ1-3	CASSRDTISGNTIYF	TGTGCCAGCAGCCGCGACACAATCTCTGGAAACACCATATATTTT
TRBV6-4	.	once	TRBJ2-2	CASSDRLVTGELFF	TGTGCCAGCAGTGACCGACTAGTCACCGGGGAGCTGTTTTTT
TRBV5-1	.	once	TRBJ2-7	CASSSGQSFYEQYF	TGCGCCAGCAGCTCTGGACAGAGCTTCTACGAGCAGTACTTC
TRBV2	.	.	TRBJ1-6	CASSVEQDENSPLHF	TGTGCCAGCAGTGTGGAACAGGACGAAAATTCACCCCTCCACTTT
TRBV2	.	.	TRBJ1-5	CASSVSTLTNQPQHF	TGTGCCAGCAGTGTTAGCACACTAACGAATCAGCCCCAGCATTTT
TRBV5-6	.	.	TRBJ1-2	CASSTSTGANYGYTF	TGTGCCAGCAGCACTTCGACGGGGGCTAACTATGGCTACACCTTC
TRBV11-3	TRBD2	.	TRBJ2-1	CASSLVAGAAVEQFF	TGTGCCAGCAGCTTAGTCGCGGGAGCAGCCGTTGAGCAGTTCTTC
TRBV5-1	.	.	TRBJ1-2	CASNWGALNYGYTF	TGCGCCAGCAACTGGGGGGCCCTCAACTATGGCTACACCTTC
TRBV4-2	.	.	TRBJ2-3	CASSQERYDTQYF	TGTGCCAGCAGCCAAGAGCGGTATGATACGCAGTATTTT
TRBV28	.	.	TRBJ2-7	CASRGGRTYEQYF	TGTGCCAGCAGGGGGGGAAGAACGTACGAGCAGTACTTC
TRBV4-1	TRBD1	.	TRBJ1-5	CASSPTGGNQPQHF	TGCGCCAGCAGCCCCACAGGGGGAAATCAGCCCCAGCATTTT
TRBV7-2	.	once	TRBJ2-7	CASSFQVNYEQYF	TGTGCCAGCAGCTTCCAGGTTAACTACGAGCAGTACTTC
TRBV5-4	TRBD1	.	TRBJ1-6	CASSLLRDRMSPLHF	TGTGCCAGCAGCCTCCTAAGGGACAGGATGTCACCCCTCCACTTT
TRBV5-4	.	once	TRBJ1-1	CASSPMTEMNTEAFF	TGTGCCAGCAGCCCAATGACAGAAATGAACACTGAAGCTTTCTTT
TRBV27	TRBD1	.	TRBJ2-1	CASSATGTGNEQFF	TGTGCCAGCAGCGCCACCGGGACAGGTAATGAGCAGTTCTTC
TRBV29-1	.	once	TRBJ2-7	CSVPTEPSYEQYF	TGCAGCGTCCCGACGGAGCCCTCCTACGAGCAGTACTTC
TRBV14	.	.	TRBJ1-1	CASSQIEEFWNTEAFF	TGTGCCAGCAGCCAAATAGAAGAGTTCTGGAACACTGAAGCTTTCTTT
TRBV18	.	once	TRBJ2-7	CASSPLQAGGASEQYF	TGTGCCAGCTCACCACTTCAGGCTGGGGGGGCCTCAGAGCAGTACTTC
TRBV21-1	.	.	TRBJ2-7	CASRTVDRGLPYEQYF	TGTGCCAGCAGGACCGTCGACAGGGGGCTCCCCTACGAGCAGTACTTC
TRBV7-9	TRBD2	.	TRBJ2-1	CASSSGLAGDLYNEQFF	TGTGCCAGCAGCTCTGGACTAGCGGGGGACCTATACAATGAGCAGTTCTTC
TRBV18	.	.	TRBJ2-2	CASSPSGYTGELFF	TGTGCCAGCTCACCGTCGGGATACACCGGGGAGCTGTTTTTT
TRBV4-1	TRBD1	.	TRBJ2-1	CASSNPGQGFLNEQFF	TGCGCCAGCAGCAACCCGGGACAGGGGTTTCTGAATGAGCAGTTCTTC
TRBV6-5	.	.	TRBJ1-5	CASSYSNSHNQPQHF	TGTGCCAGCAGTTACTCGAACAGCCACAATCAGCCCCAGCATTTT
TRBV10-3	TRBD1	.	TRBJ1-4	CAIRDDRALNEKLFF	TGTGCCATCAGGGACGACAGGGCGCTTAATGAAAAACTGTTTTTT
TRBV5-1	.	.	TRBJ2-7	CASSGDIGRTYEQYF	TGCGCCAGCAGCGGCGATATAGGACGGACCTACGAGCAGTACTTC
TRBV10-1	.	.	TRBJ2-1	CASSEIANEQFF	TGCGCCAGCAGTGAAATAGCGAATGAGCAGTTCTTC
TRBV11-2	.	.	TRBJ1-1	CASSPRPGPARRGEEAFF	TGTGCCAGCAGCCCTCGTCCGGGCCCCGCCAGGAGAGGCGAAGAAGCTTTCTTT
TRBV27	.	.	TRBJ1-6	CASSLKQQGGRIDSPLHF	TGTGCCAGCAGTTTGAAACAACAGGGAGGTCGAATAGATTCACCCCTCCACTTT
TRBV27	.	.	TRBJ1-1	CASSLRQTEAFF	TGTGCCAGCAGTTTAAGGCAGACTGAAGCTTTCTTT
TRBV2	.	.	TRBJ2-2	CASSEMEPYTGELFF	TGTGCCAGCAGTGAGATGGAACCCTATACCGGGGAGCTGTTTTTT
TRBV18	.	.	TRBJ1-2	CASSPPEGSYGYTF	TGTGCCAGCTCACCACCGGAGGGAAGCTATGGCTACACCTTC
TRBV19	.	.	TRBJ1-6	CASSTEYSYNSPLHF	TGTGCCAGTAGTACTGAATACTCCTATAATTCACCCCTCCACTTT